This TCR beta chain emerged from a study of molecular identifiers for immune sequencing clone quantification (dated by TCRdb to the late 2010s). With respect to the entire study: For a replicate experiment, the RNA from either around 20,000 or 99,000 naive CD8 T cells was divided into five aliquots, and four of those aliquots went on to sequencing. CD8 T cells were used in a methods study to benchmark molecular-identifier clustering-based TCR repertoire sequencing (MIDCIRS) and TCR RNA copy counting. What the study reported, not specific to this receptor: Modeling gave about three recovered TCR RNA copies per cell versus 9.5 to 10 by digital PCR, implying approximately 30% capture efficiency. Spiked-in Jurkat TCR RNA equivalent to a single cell was reported to be detectable even among one million naive CD8 T cells. Highly expanded clone sizes could be underestimated if identical TCR molecules share a barcode. In CMV-specific effector cells, clones with more than 20 RNA copies contained over 99% of molecules, whereas in naive cells such clones contained under 1% of molecules. The naive libraries included spiked-in Jurkat TCR RNA (approximately ten copies' worth), and this RNA is not part of the donor repertoire. When barcode sub-clustering was left out, chimeric consensus sequences inflated TCR diversity, with chimeras reaching as high as 47%.

This clonotype showed up many times. What antigen it recognizes has not been identified. Base qualities are not recorded, but no much larger clone differs from it by a single base. Here V drops 8 bases and J drops 7 bases, and the junction holds 16 bases not matched to any gene. Including cysteine and phenylalanine, the CDR3 has 17 amino acids. The read is trimmed to its CDR3 DNA, 51 bases read in frame from base 1. The germline V gene supplies CDR1 SNHLY and CDR2 FYNNEI. Libraries of naive CD8 T cells were built from anywhere between about 17,000 and 1,000,000 sorted cells, with 10%, 30% or 50% of the purified RNA used. Naive CD8 T cells were FACS-sorted as CD8+CD4-CCR7+CD45RA+ on a BD FACSAria II into RLT Plus buffer. To test detection sensitivity, Jurkat RNA equivalent to ten TCR copies was spiked into samples of roughly 17,000-1,000,000 naive CD8 T cells. CD8 T cells were enriched using RosetteSep CD8+ T Cell Enrichment Cocktail and Ficoll-Paque, and the enriched cells then underwent ACK red cell lysis.

Receptor amplification or capture employed PCR. The instrument given in TCRdb is Illumina HiSeq 4000. Bulk TCR libraries were generated as previously described, with the TCR primers listed in Table S5 used. Purification of total RNA was performed with the Qiagen AllPrep DNA/RNA kit. Before analysis, reads from multiple sequencing runs of the same library were pooled. As for the authors' bioinformatics: Only reads with exact TCR constant sequence were kept, trimmed to 150 nt, and grouped by their 12-nt molecular barcodes. Reads inside each barcode group were sub-clustered using a 15% Levenshtein threshold, and a quality-weighted consensus sequence was constructed for each RNA molecule. Non-functional sequences were discarded, and so were lower-count sequences lying one edit away from another sequence. Based on fitting two negative binomial distributions, any barcode sub-cluster with under 20% of the maximum read count was discarded. TCRdb itself trimmed the public reads at Q25 with fastp, ran MiXCR and retained productive beta chains. Rows with a matching CDR3 protein are joined into one entry that keeps the most common DNA and genes. It is TCRdb's table, rather than the study itself, that gives the V and J calls and clone size. Present in this sample are hundreds of thousands of distinct CDR3 sequences, around 21% of which were seen just once. Together, the top ten hold about 0.79% of the sample.

The TCR originated in a human donor in good health. Some libraries in this study had Jurkat cell RNA spiked in. The sequence joins TRBV2 to TRBJ2-7; 14 central nucleotides agree with TRBD2. Sequences were obtained from naive CD8+ T cells from blood, with Jurkat cell RNA spiked in. The sample's cell subset or site, from its label and the paper: FACS-sorted CD8+CD4-CCR7+CD45RA+ naive T cells. The CDR3 has the sequence CASGRPPGTSGSGEQYF. The sequence in DNA is TGTGCCAGCGGTCGTCCCCCCGGGACTAGCGGGAGTGGAGAGCAGTACTTC. The entire variable domain, with the stretches around the CDR3 drawn from the reference TRBV2 and TRBJ2-7 proteins, is EPEVTQTPSHQVTQMGQEVILRCVPISNHLYFYWYRQILGQKVEFLVSFYNNEISEKSEIFDDQFSVERPDGSNFTLKIRSTKLEDSAMYFCASGRPPGTSGSGEQYFGPGTRLTVT.